These 20 T cell receptor beta chains were all obtained from the same sample, sequenced in a study of graft-versus-host responses after intestinal transplantation (dated by TCRdb to about 2021). The time point label of this sample denotes: cells obtained before transplantation from donor or recipient. These TCRs' antigens remain unknown. The library was prepared using the immunoSEQ multiplex PCR assay. TCRdb re-hosts the immuneACCESS table, in-frame sequences only. Its copies lack some clones; in the studies checked, an unresolved V gene accounts for under half of them, and the cause for the rest is not known. Across this sample there are around 110,000 clones, with about nine tenths seen only once. The biggest ten clones account for roughly 0.2% of the sample. The sequences come from unstimulated CD4+ T cells sorted from spleen or lymph node cells, collected before intestinal transplant. The origin of the receptors is a human donor who received an intestinal transplant.

The chain couples TRBV5-1 to TRBJ2-7, with 11 nucleotides matching TRBD2. The V gene end was trimmed by 2 bases and the J gene end by 5 bases; junction bases not matched to a gene: 6. The germline CDR1 and CDR2 sequences are SGHRS and YFSETQ. The CDR3 extends over 15 amino acids. CDR3 sequence reads: CASSLLAGAFNEQYF. CDR3 coding DNA: TGCGCCAGCAGCTTACTAGCGGGGGCGTTCAACGAGCAGTACTTC.

The chain has TRBV18 and TRBJ1-6, with a tentative D call TRBD1 (6 bases). V was cut by 6 bases and J by 7 bases, with 19 bases left in between. Germline V CDR1 and CDR2: KGHSH, LQKENI. This CDR3 region has 16 residues. CDR3 in amino acids: CASSSGGGGANSPLHF. The CDR3, as DNA: TGTGCCAGCTCCTCAGGAGGCGGGGGCGCGAATTCACCCCTCCACTTT.

This sequence joins TRBV10-1 and TRBJ2-4; TRBD2 aligns across 7 bases. The CDR3 runs 16 residues. The trim removed 8 bases at V and 1 base at J, leaving 11 bases unmatched. Germline V gives CDR1 WNHNN, CDR2 SYGVQD (reference sequence). CDR3 nucleotides: TGCGCCAGCTGGGTTTTAGCGGGCTGGGCCAAAAACATTCAGTACTTC. Protein: CASWVLAGWAKNIQYF.

The chain couples TRBV7-6 to TRBJ2-3; maybe TRBD2 (6 bases). Germline V gene data show CDR1 as SGHVS and CDR2 as FNYEAQ. The CDR3 consists of 14 residues. Trimming pared 5 bases from V and 5 bases from J, leaving 14 bases between. CDR3 nucleotide sequence: TGTGCCAGCAGCCGGGGGTTTGGGGTAGATACGCAGTATTTT. This sequence encodes CASSRGFGVDTQYF.

The chain joins TRBV6-1 to TRBJ2-2, with 9 bases aligning to TRBD1. The V and J ends lost 6 bases and 7 bases, in that order; junction bases with no gene match: 9. This CDR3 spans 15 amino acids. Germline V gives CDR1 MNHNS, CDR2 SASEGT. Here the CDR3 reads CASSEQQGAGGELFF. CDR3 nucleotides: TGTGCCAGCAGCGAACAACAGGGGGCGGGCGGGGAGCTGTTTTTT.

V is TRBV5-5 and J is TRBJ2-7, with 7 bases fitting TRBD1. The V segment lost 0 bases and the J segment 2 bases; nucleotides outside the gene matches: 5. The CDR3 contains 15 residues. Per germline, CDR1 SGHKS and CDR2 YYEKEE (reference sequence). The CDR3 region is CASSLVRDSTYEQYF. DNA of the CDR3: TGTGCCAGCAGCTTGGTTAGGGACAGTACCTACGAGCAGTACTTC.

V gene TRBV7-2 combines with J gene TRBJ2-3, with TRBD2 matching 8 bases. The germline V gene has CDR1 SGHTA and CDR2 FQGNSA. This CDR3 comprises 16 residues. The V gene end was trimmed by 4 bases and the J gene end by 2 bases; junction bases not matched to a gene: 8. CDR3: CASSSGLARDTDTQYF. DNA for the CDR3: TGTGCCAGCAGCTCCGGACTAGCTAGGGACACAGATACGCAGTATTTT.

V usage is TRBV6-6 and J usage is TRBJ1-2; unclear D gene. Trimming took off 8 bases at V and 8 bases at J, with 12 bases between the two ends. Germline assignment: CDR1 MNHNY and CDR2 SVGAGI (reference sequence). This CDR3 spans 11 amino acids. CDR3 in DNA: TGTGCCAGCCGAACTTCAGCGGGCTACACCTTC. This gives the protein CASRTSAGYTF.

The chain carries TRBV7-2 and TRBJ2-5, with D possibly TRBD2 on 6 matching bases. Germline CDR1 is SGHTA and CDR2 is FQGNSA. The CDR3 extends over 13 amino acids. V lost 6 bases, J lost 2 bases, and 10 bases lay in between. The CDR3 loop is CASSRGVQETQYF. DNA of the CDR3: TGTGCCAGCAGTCGCGGGGTTCAAGAGACCCAGTACTTC.

This sequence joins TRBV7-2 and TRBJ2-3, with D hard to call. Germline assignment: CDR1 SGHTA and CDR2 FQGNSA. The CDR3 covers 13 residues. Trimming removed 2 bases from V and 5 bases from J, with 8 bases in between. CDR3 sequence (DNA): TGTGCCAGCAGCTTAAATCGAGAAGATACGCAGTATTTT. This gives the protein CASSLNREDTQYF.

The chain recombines TRBV5-5 with TRBJ1-5, with 7 positions matching TRBD1. The trim removed 3 bases at V and 0 bases at J, leaving 3 bases unmatched. This CDR3 has 15 residues. Per germline, CDR1 SGHKS and CDR2 YYEKEE (reference sequence). CDR3: CASSSTGNSNQPQHF. As DNA, the CDR3 is TGTGCCAGCAGCTCGACAGGGAATAGCAATCAGCCCCAGCATTTT.

V gene TRBV6-5 combines with J gene TRBJ2-7, with 9 bases aligning to TRBD1. CDR1 and CDR2 from the germline V gene are MNHEY and SVGAGI. The trim removed 5 bases at V and 0 bases at J, leaving 5 bases unmatched. This CDR3 contains 15 residues. The CDR3 loop is CASSPDRGSSYEQYF. The DNA of the CDR3 is TGTGCCAGCAGTCCAGACAGGGGGTCCTCCTACGAGCAGTACTTC.

The chain combines TRBV20-1 with TRBJ1-1; D call uncertain. CDR1 is DFQATT, CDR2 SNEGSKA, per germline (reference sequence). Trimming pared 3 bases from V and 7 bases from J, leaving 9 bases between. The CDR3 has 11 residues. The chain's CDR3 is CSASLSFEAFF. The CDR3 DNA follows: TGCAGTGCTAGTCTGAGCTTTGAAGCTTTCTTT.

J is TRBJ2-4 and V is TRBV6-1, with D perhaps matching TRBD2 (6 bases). The CDR3 totals 16 residues. Trimming shortened V by 4 bases and J by 6 bases, and 19 bases separated the two germline ends. The germline V gene encodes CDR1 MNHNS and CDR2 SASEGT. CDR3 protein: CASSGPGLISRNIQYF. CDR3 bases: TGTGCCAGCAGTGGACCGGGACTTATATCCCGAAACATTCAGTACTTC.

The chain has TRBV5-5 and TRBJ2-7; 7 bases fit TRBD1. This CDR3 is 13 amino acids long. Germline V gene lookup returns CDR1 SGHKS and CDR2 YYEKEE (reference sequence). Trimming cost V 4 bases and J 3 bases; bases outside gene matches: 4. The CDR3 DNA is TGTGCCAGCAGCCAACAGGGGATCTACGAGCAGTACTTC. It specifies CASSQQGIYEQYF.

V usage is TRBV27 and J usage is TRBJ2-5; D possibly corresponds to TRBD1 (6 bases). The end of the DNA fits TRBJ2-7 better, so the J call may be wrong. The germline V gene has CDR1 MNHEY and CDR2 SMNVEV (reference sequence). The CDR3 spans 14 residues. CDR3 bases: TGTGCCAGCAGTTCGTCGGGACACACCTACGAGCAGTACTTC. As protein: CASSSSGHTYEQYF.

The gene calls are TRBV2 and TRBJ1-1; 8 bases align to TRBD1. Trimming at V came to 2 bases and at J to 11 bases, leaving 10 bases not matched to a gene. The germline V gene has CDR1 SNHLY and CDR2 FYNNEI. The CDR3 extends over 14 amino acids. CDR3 nucleotide sequence: TGTGCCAGCAGTGAACCAGCAGGGGGCGTACGCGCTTTCTTT. Its translation is CASSEPAGGVRAFF.

The CDR3 DNA is TGTGCCAGCAAGGGGCCATACGAGACCTACGAGCAGTACTTC. Amino acid sequence: CASKGPYETYEQYF. The chain employs TRBV2 and TRBJ2-7; D perhaps matches TRBD1 (5 bases). CDR1 SNHLY and CDR2 FYNNEI come from the germline V gene. V was clipped by 7 bases and J by 2 bases, with 15 bases between them. The CDR3 is 14 residues long. Based on the CDR3 plus reference TRBV2 and TRBJ2-7, the full variable domain is EPEVTQTPSHQVTQMGQEVILRCVPISNHLYFYWYRQILGQKVEFLVSFYNNEISEKSEIFDDQFSVERPDGSNFTLKIRSTKLEDSAMYFCASKGPYETYEQYFGPGTRLTVT.

This sequence joins TRBV15 and TRBJ1-2; D uncertain. V shed 0 bases and J shed 13 bases, with 18 bases lying between them. Germline values: CDR1 LNHNV, CDR2 YYDKDF (reference sequence). The CDR3 consists of 14 residues. CDR3 region: CATSRDLGPDSGTF. DNA of the CDR3: TGTGCCACCAGCAGAGATTTGGGCCCGGATAGTGGCACCTTC.

The chain joins TRBV18 to TRBJ2-3; 13 nucleotides line up with TRBD2. Losses at the gene ends were 3 bases for V and 4 bases for J; bases not matched to a gene: 7. From germline, CDR1 is KGHSH and CDR2 LQKENI. CDR3 length: 17 amino acids. The CDR3 DNA sequence: TGTGCCAGCTCACCGAGGGGACTAGCGGGGTCACCAGATACGCAGTATTTT. This translates into CASSPRGLAGSPDTQYF.